This entry describes one T cell receptor (beta chain). The antigen remains unidentified. Germline CDR1 is SGHTA and CDR2 is FQGNSA. The CDR3 contains 16 residues. V was clipped by 5 bases and J by 7 bases; unmatched bases: 8. The source of the sample is a study of response to subunit inactivated influenza vaccine. Notes on the study in general: T cells newly recruited by each seasonal influenza vaccination are few, the authors suggested.

TCRdb fed the RT-PCR reads into MiXCR, producing one record per CDR3 protein. Among approximately 520,000 distinct CDR3 sequences listed, about 15% were seen once. The source was CD4+ T cells sorted from PBMCs, collected roughly 24 months after vaccination. This TCR derives from a man aged 45 to 70 who received an inactivated influenza vaccine. This chain joins TRBV7-2 and TRBJ2-1, with TRBD2 identical over 13 bases. Written as DNA, the CDR3 is TGTGCCAGCAGCCCTCCGGGACTAGCGGGAATAAATGAGCAGTTCTTC. Translated: CASSPPGLAGINEQFF.